These T cell receptor beta chains were read from a single sample in a study of CXCR3-negative and CXCR3-positive naive CD8 T cells. TCRdb reprocessed the 5' RACE reads and stores each CDR3 protein as one record, lacking DNA. The sample holds around 40,000 distinct CDR3 sequences. The sequencing sample was made of memory CD8+ T cells from blood. The receptors derive from a human donor in good health. Some clones in this sample may be carry-over from other donors' samples. The CDR3 runs from the conserved cysteine through the conserved F or W. Fields, in order: J gene, V gene, CDR3 protein.

TRBJ2-3 | TRBV27 | CASSRLARGTDTQYF
TRBJ2-7 | TRBV5-6 | CASSFAGTEDYEQYF
TRBJ2-2 | TRBV4-3 | CASSQDGGGEAGELFF
TRBJ2-1 | TRBV12-3/TRBV12-4 | CASSLRLAGVNEQFF
TRBJ2-2 | TRBV7-7 | CASSRTWGGDPNTGELFF
TRBJ2-3 | TRBV6-5 | CASSYSVEGTDTQYF
TRBJ2-1 | TRBV10-1 | CASSAQLPNSEYNEQFF
TRBJ2-1 | TRBV7-6 | CASSLGGGGSYNEQFF
TRBJ2-5 | TRBV30 | CAWSEDGLQETQYF
TRBJ2-1 | TRBV27 | CASSPRLLFYEQFF
TRBJ2-7 | TRBV4-2 | CASSQERFYEQYF
TRBJ2-5 | TRBV6-2/TRBV6-3 | CASSYPVGTGQETQYF
TRBJ2-7 | TRBV7-6 | CASSLTGEQYF
TRBJ1-5 | TRBV11-2 | CASSFGAYSNQPQHF
TRBJ2-4 | TRBV3-1 | CASSQDAWLAKNIQYF
TRBJ1-1 | TRBV29-1 | CSVEGTGPEAFF
TRBJ1-2 | TRBV29-1 | CSGRTENGYTF
TRBJ2-5 | TRBV29-1 | CSVEIPDREQETQYF
TRBJ1-1 | TRBV5-5 | CASSFPDRGTEAFF
TRBJ2-6 | TRBV4-2 | CASSHNPTGETGANVLTF
TRBJ2-3 | TRBV28 | CASSLGGDSTDTQYF
TRBJ1-1 | TRBV5-5 | CASSSGDLDTEAFF
TRBJ2-7 | TRBV5-6 | CASSFGLAGRQYF